This T cell receptor (beta chain) appears in the sequencing data of a study of glioma-infiltrating T cells. Study findings and constraints: Very few CDR3 sequences were shared between tissue and blood. Above-expected tissue-blood divergence occurred in all gliomas, most in low-grade ones.

The iRepertoire nested amplicon-rescue multiplex PCR amplified TCR alpha and beta CDR3s from RNA. TCRdb reanalysed the multiplex PCR reads using MiXCR and keeps one entry per CDR3 protein. The data contain more than 110,000 distinct CDR3 sequences, roughly two fifths of them seen just once; the ten biggest clones take up 15% to 25%. Germline assignment: CDR1 SGHTA and CDR2 FQGNSA. V was trimmed by 2 bases and J by 5 bases, leaving 9 bases between them. This CDR3 region has 13 residues. This clonotype was seen a few times. What it binds is not known. This receptor was obtained from a human donor with low-grade glioma or glioblastoma, undergoing nonglioma brain surgery, or in good health (not recorded which). Sequenced: glioma tissue, nonneoplastic brain tissue, or PBMCs (not recorded which). The genes are TRBV7-2 and TRBJ2-5, with no clear D. The CDR3 coding sequence is TGTGCCAGCAGCTTAATAGGGTTGGAGACCCAGTACTTC. As protein: CASSLIGLETQYF.